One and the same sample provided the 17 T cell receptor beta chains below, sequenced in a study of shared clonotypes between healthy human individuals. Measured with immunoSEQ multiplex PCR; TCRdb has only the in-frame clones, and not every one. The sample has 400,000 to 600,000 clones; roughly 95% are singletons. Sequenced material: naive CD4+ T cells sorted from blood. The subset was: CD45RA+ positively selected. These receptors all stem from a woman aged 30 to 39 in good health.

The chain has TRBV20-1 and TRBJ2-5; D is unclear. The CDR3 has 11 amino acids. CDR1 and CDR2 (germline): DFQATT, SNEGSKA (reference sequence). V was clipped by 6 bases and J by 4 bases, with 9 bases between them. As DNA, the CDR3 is TGCAGTGCCCTAAGCGCAGAGACCCAGTACTTC. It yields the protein CSALSAETQYF.

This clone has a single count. CDR3 DNA sequence: TGTGCCAACCAGAGACAGGCCCTGACCTACGAGCAGTACTTC. This sequence encodes CANQRQALTYEQYF. This sequence joins TRBV10-3 and TRBJ2-7; possible D gene TRBD1, 6 bases. The CDR3 totals 14 residues. Germline assignment: CDR1 ENHRY and CDR2 SYGVKD. V lost 10 bases and J lost 2, with 18 bases in between.

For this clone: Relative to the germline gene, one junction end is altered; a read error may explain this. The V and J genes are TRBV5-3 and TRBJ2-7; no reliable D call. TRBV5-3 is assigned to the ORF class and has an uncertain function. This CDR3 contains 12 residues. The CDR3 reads CASSFVRYEQYF. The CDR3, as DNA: TGTGCCAGCAGCTTTGTCCGCTACGAGCAGTACTTC.

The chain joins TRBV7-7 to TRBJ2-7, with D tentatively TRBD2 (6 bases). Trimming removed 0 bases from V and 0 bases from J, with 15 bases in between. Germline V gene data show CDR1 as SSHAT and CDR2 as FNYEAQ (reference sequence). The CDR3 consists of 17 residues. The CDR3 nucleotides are TGTGCCAGCAGCTTAGCGTACGGGGCTAGCGCCTCCTACGAGCAGTACTTC. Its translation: CASSLAYGASASYEQYF.

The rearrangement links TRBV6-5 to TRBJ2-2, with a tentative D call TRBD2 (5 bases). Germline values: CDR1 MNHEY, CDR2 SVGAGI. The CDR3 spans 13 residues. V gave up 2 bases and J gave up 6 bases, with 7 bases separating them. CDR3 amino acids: CASSYDGAGELFF. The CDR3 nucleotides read TGTGCCAGCAGTTACGACGGGGCCGGGGAGCTGTTTTTT.

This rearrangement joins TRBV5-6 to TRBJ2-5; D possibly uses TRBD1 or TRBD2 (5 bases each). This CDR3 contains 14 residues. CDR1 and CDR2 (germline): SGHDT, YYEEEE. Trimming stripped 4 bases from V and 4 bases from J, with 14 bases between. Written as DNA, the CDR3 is TGTGCCAGCAGCGTCGGGACCCTGGGAGAGACCCAGTACTTC. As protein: CASSVGTLGETQYF. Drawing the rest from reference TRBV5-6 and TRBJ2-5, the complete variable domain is DAGVTQSPTHLIKTRGQQVTLRCSPKSGHDTVSWYQQALGQGPQFIFQYYEEEERQRGNFPDRFSGHQFPNYSSELNVNALLLGDSALYLCASSVGTLGETQYFGPGTRLLVL.

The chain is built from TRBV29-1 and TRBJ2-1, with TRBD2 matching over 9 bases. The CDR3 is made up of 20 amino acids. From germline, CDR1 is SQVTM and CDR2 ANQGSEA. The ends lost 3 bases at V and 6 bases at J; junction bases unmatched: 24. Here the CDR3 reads CSVDGRLGGNVLAGLNEQFF. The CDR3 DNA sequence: TGCAGCGTTGATGGGAGGTTGGGTGGTAACGTGCTAGCGGGGCTCAATGAGCAGTTCTTC.

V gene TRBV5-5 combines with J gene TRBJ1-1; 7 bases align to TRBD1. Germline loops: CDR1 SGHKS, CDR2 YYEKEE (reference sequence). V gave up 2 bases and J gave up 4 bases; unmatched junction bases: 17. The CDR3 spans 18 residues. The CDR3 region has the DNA TGTGCCAGCAGCTTTTTGGCGACGATGGGGGCAGGGGGCACTGAAGCTTTCTTT. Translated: CASSFLATMGAGGTEAFF. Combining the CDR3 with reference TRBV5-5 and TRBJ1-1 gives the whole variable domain DAGVTQSPTHLIKTRGQQVTLRCSPISGHKSVSWYQQVLGQGPQFIFQYYEKEERGRGNFPDRFSARQFPNYSSELNVNALLLGDSALYLCASSFLATMGAGGTEAFFGQGTRLTVV.

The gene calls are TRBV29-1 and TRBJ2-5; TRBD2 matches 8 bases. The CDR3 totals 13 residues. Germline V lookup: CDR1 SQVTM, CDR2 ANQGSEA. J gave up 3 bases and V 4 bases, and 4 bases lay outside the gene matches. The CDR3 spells CSVAMGLEETQYF. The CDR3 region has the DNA TGCAGCGTTGCTATGGGACTAGAAGAGACCCAGTACTTC.

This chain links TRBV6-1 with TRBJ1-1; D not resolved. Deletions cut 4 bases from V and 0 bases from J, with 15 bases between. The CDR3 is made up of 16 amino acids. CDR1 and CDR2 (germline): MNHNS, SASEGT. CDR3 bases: TGTGCCAGCAGTGCCCGAGGGAATCGGATGAACACTGAAGCTTTCTTT. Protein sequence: CASSARGNRMNTEAFF.

The CDR3 here is CASSLARVYDYGYTF. The DNA of the CDR3 is TGTGCCAGCAGCTTAGCGAGGGTTTATGACTATGGCTACACCTTC. The chain joins TRBV7-8 to TRBJ1-2; D not certain. The CDR3 length is 15 residues. The V and J ends lost 0 bases and 3 bases respectively, with 11 bases between them. CDR1 is SGHVS, CDR2 FQNEAQ, per germline.

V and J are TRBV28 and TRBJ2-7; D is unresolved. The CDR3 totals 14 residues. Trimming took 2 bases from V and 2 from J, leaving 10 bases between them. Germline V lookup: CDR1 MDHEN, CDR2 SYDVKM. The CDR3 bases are TGTGCCAGCAGTTTAACCGCCGGAGCCTACGAGCAGTACTTC. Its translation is CASSLTAGAYEQYF.

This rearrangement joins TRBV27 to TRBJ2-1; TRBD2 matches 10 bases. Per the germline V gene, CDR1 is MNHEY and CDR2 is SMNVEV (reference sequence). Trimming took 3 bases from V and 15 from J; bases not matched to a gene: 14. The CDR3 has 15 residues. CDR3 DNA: TGTGCCAGCAGTTTTCTTGTTGGTAGCGGGAGGAGACTGTTCTTC. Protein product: CASSFLVGSGRRLFF.

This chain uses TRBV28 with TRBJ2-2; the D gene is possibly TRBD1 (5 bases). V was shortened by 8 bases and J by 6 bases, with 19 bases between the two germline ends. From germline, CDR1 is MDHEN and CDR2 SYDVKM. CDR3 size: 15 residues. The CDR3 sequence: CASSGLLGLSGELFF. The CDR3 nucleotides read TGTGCCAGCTCTGGCCTATTGGGGCTGTCCGGGGAGCTGTTTTTT. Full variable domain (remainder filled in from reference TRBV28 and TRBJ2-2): DVKVTQSSRYLVKRTGEKVFLECVQDMDHENMFWYRQDPGLGLRLIYFSYDVKMKEKGDIPEGYSVSREKKERFSLILESASTNQTSMYLCASSGLLGLSGELFFGEGSRLTVL.

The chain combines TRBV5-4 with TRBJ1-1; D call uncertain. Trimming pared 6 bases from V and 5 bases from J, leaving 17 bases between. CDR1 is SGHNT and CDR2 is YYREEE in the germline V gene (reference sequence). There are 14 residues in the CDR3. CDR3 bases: TGTGCCAGCACCACTGGTTTAGGAGGGACTGAAGCTTTCTTT. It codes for CASTTGLGGTEAFF. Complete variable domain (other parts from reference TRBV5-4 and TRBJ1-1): ETGVTQSPTHLIKTRGQQVTLRCSSQSGHNTVSWYQQALGQGPQFIFQYYREEENGRGNFPPRFSGLQFPNYSSELNVNALELDDSALYLCASTTGLGGTEAFFGQGTRLTVV.

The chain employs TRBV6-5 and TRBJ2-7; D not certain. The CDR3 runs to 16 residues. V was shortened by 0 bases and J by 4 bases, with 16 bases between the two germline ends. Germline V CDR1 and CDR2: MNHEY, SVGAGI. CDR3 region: CASSYSTGVEAYEQYF. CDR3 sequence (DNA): TGTGCCAGCAGTTACTCGACTGGGGTCGAAGCATACGAGCAGTACTTC.

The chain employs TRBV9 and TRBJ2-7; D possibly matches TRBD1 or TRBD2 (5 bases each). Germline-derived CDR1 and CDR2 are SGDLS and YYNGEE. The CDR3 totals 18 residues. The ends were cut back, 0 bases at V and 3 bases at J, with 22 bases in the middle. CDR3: CASSVEGSGSINLYEQYF. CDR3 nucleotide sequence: TGTGCCAGCAGCGTAGAGGGGAGCGGATCTATTAATCTCTACGAGCAGTACTTC.